These 25 T cell receptor beta chains share one sample of origin, sequenced in a study of T-cell reconstitution after alpha-beta-depleted transplantation in children. The TCRbeta library was prepared with unique molecular identifiers. TCRdb recomputed calls from the PCR reads with MiXCR, one row per CDR3 protein. Seen here are approximately 980,000 distinct CDR3 sequences, about 30% observed once, and the top ten hold 28%. Sequencing was performed on PBMCs, mostly from graft donor cells, taken 360 days after TCRalphabeta/CD19-depleted stem cell transplant. All receptors come from a boy less than two years old who had a stem cell transplant for SCID, so the T cells may come from the graft donor.

This rearrangement joins TRBV5-1 to TRBJ1-5; TRBD1 matches at 8 bases. Germline V gene data show CDR1 as SGHRS and CDR2 as YFSETQ. The CDR3 totals 17 residues. Trimming at V came to 4 bases and at J to 0 bases, leaving 9 bases not matched to a gene. CDR3: CASSPGTGAFSNQPQHF. CDR3 DNA: TGCGCCAGCAGCCCTGGGACAGGCGCTTTTAGCAATCAGCCCCAGCATTTT.

The chain combines TRBV5-1 with TRBJ2-1; TRBD2 matches at 9 bases. With V trimmed by 0 bases and J by 5 bases, 6 bases remained unmatched. Germline V gives CDR1 SGHRS, CDR2 YFSETQ. This CDR3 has 16 amino acids. The CDR3 region has the DNA TGCGCCAGCAGCTTGGATCCTAGCGGGGTGGACAATGAGCAGTTCTTC. It encodes CASSLDPSGVDNEQFF.

V usage is TRBV28 and J usage is TRBJ2-5; D is uncertain. The CDR3 length is 16 residues. CDR1 and CDR2 from the germline V gene are MDHEN and SYDVKM. V lost 5 bases and J 4 bases, leaving 20 bases between the germline ends. The CDR3 bases are TGTGCCAGCAGTCTCAATCCGCCAGGCGCAAGAGAGACCCAGTACTTC. It codes for CASSLNPPGARETQYF.

The table lists this clonotype with a count of one. This chain joins TRBV2 and TRBJ2-7, with D perhaps TRBD1 (5 bases). Germline CDR1 SNHLY, CDR2 FYNNEI. CDR3 size: 13 residues. Trimming took 7 bases from V and 3 from J, leaving 13 bases between them. The CDR3: CASTVAGYYEQYF. CDR3 DNA: TGTGCCAGCACCGTGGCAGGGTACTACGAGCAGTACTTC.

The chain employs TRBV6-2 or TRBV6-3 and TRBJ1-5, with unresolved D. The CDR3 has 13 residues. V was pared by 11 bases and J by 3 bases, with 14 bases between. Germline V gene lookup returns CDR1 MNHEY and CDR2 SVGEGT. CDR3 DNA: TGTGCCGCCGAGGAGACCTTCAATCAGCCCCAGCATTTT. Translation: CAAEETFNQPQHF.

The chain recombines TRBV6-2 or TRBV6-3 with TRBJ1-3; the D is unclear. CDR1 is MNHEY, CDR2 SVGEGT, per germline. The CDR3 is made up of 12 amino acids. Trimming took 6 bases from V and 4 from J, leaving 7 bases between them. The CDR3: CASSISGNTIYF. CDR3 nucleotides: TGTGCCAGCAGCATCTCCGGAAACACCATATATTTT.

The chain has TRBV5-1 and TRBJ2-1; 14 bases match TRBD2. V was pared by 2 bases and J by 8 bases, with 9 bases of the junction left unmatched. Germline lookup yields CDR1 SGHRS and CDR2 YFSETQ. The CDR3 is 17 amino acids. Here the CDR3 reads CASSLGTSGGQHYEQFF. CDR3 in DNA: TGCGCCAGCAGCTTAGGGACTAGCGGGGGACAACACTATGAGCAGTTCTTC.

The V call is TRBV20-1, the J call TRBJ2-5; D assignment may be TRBD1 or TRBD2 (5 bases each). The CDR3 contains 14 residues. The ends were cut back, 6 bases at V and 2 bases at J, with 16 bases in the middle. The germline CDR1 and CDR2 sequences are DFQATT and SNEGSKA (reference sequence). The CDR3 reads CSALRDRLQETQYF. Written as DNA, the CDR3 is TGCAGTGCCTTGCGAGACAGACTACAAGAGACCCAGTACTTC.

Only a few counts were recorded for this clonotype. The chain carries TRBV6-2 or TRBV6-3 and TRBJ2-5; D is undetermined. V shed 0 bases and J shed 4 bases, with 12 bases lying between them. The germline gives CDR1 MNHEY, CDR2 SVGEGT. The CDR3 length is 15 residues. CDR3 coding DNA: TGTGCCAGCAGTTACTCGGCCAGGCAACGAGAGACCCAGTACTTC. Amino acids: CASSYSARQRETQYF.

The CDR3 spells CASSPSLLDGPNEQFF. The CDR3 DNA is TGTGCCAGCTCCCCTTCGCTACTAGACGGGCCCAATGAGCAGTTCTTC. The chain is built from TRBV18 and TRBJ2-1, with a weak D call TRBD2 (5 bases). The ends were cut back, 6 bases at V and 6 bases at J, with 21 bases in the middle. Germline V gives CDR1 KGHSH, CDR2 LQKENI. The CDR3 is made up of 16 amino acids.

The rearrangement links TRBV6-5 to TRBJ2-1; possibly TRBD1 or TRBD2 for D (5 bases each). V was cut by 11 bases and J by 0 bases, with 17 bases left in between. This CDR3 has 15 residues. Germline V lookup: CDR1 MNHEY, CDR2 SVGAGI. The CDR3 nucleotides read TGTGCCGGCTCCGGGACGAAAAGCTCCTACAATGAGCAGTTCTTC. Translating it yields CAGSGTKSSYNEQFF.

There are a few counts of this clonotype. The V gene is TRBV27, the J gene TRBJ2-1, with 9 bases fitting TRBD2. Germline V gives CDR1 MNHEY, CDR2 SMNVEV (reference sequence). The CDR3 sequence is 16 residues long. Trimming cost V 2 bases and J 6 bases; bases outside gene matches: 8. CDR3 sequence (DNA): TGTGCCAGCAGTTTAAGCGCGGGGGGGGCCCGCAATGAGCAGTTCTTC. This gives the protein CASSLSAGGARNEQFF.

CDR3 residues: CASSYEAGRSHHQETQYF. The CDR3 bases are TGTGCCAGCAGTTACGAAGCGGGGCGGTCCCATCACCAAGAGACCCAGTACTTC. This chain uses TRBV6-2 or TRBV6-3 with TRBJ2-5; 7 nucleotides align to TRBD2. V trimming: 2 bases; J trimming: 0 bases; junction bases outside the gene matches: 12. This CDR3 is built from 18 residues. From germline, CDR1 is MNHEY and CDR2 SVGEGT.

This clonotype was seen a handful of times. CDR3 region: CASSRQFSTGELFF. The CDR3 bases are TGTGCCAGCAGTCGACAGTTTTCCACCGGGGAGCTGTTTTTT. The chain employs TRBV6-5 and TRBJ2-2; D perhaps matches TRBD1 (5 bases). This CDR3 spans 14 amino acids. Germline CDR1 is MNHEY and CDR2 is SVGAGI. Trimming pared 5 bases from V and 4 bases from J, leaving 11 bases between.

The V and J genes are TRBV12-3 or TRBV12-4 and TRBJ2-3; TRBD2 agrees at 7 bases. The trim removed 6 bases at V and 1 base at J, leaving 7 bases unmatched. CDR3 length: 15 amino acids. In DNA, the CDR3 is TGTGCCAGCAGCCGTGGGGGGGTCGGCACAGATACGCAGTATTTT. Its translation is CASSRGGVGTDTQYF.

The chain is built from TRBV20-1 and TRBJ2-3, with 12 bases lining up with TRBD2. Unmatched junction bases numbered 4, after V lost 2 bases and J lost 7 bases. Germline V lookup: CDR1 DFQATT, CDR2 SNEGSKA (reference sequence). The CDR3 contains 14 residues. The CDR3 nucleotides read TGCAGTGCTAGACCTGGACTAGCGGGGAATACGCAGTATTTT. Translated: CSARPGLAGNTQYF.

The V and J genes are TRBV11-1 and TRBJ2-2, with no clear D. Germline loops: CDR1 SGHAT, CDR2 FQDESV (reference sequence). This CDR3 comprises 18 residues. V was cut by 5 bases and J by 6 bases, with 25 bases left in between. CDR3 region: CASSPQQKVSAWAGELFF. The CDR3 nucleotides read TGTGCCAGCAGCCCACAGCAGAAAGTGTCGGCTTGGGCCGGGGAGCTGTTTTTT.

The chain links TRBV12-3 or TRBV12-4 to TRBJ2-1; a weak D match, TRBD2 (6 bases). This CDR3 is built from 15 residues. V gave up 4 bases and J gave up 4 bases, with 14 bases separating them. This CDR3 is CASSYGGMAYNEQFF. The DNA of the CDR3 is TGTGCCAGCAGTTACGGCGGGATGGCGTACAATGAGCAGTTCTTC.

This rearrangement joins TRBV20-1 to TRBJ2-7; D may be TRBD2 (6 bases). With 5 bases removed from V and 1 base from J, the gap between germline ends came to 18 bases. The germline CDR1 and CDR2 sequences are DFQATT and SNEGSKA (reference sequence). This CDR3 region has 15 residues. The CDR3 coding sequence is TGCAGTGCTCACCAGGTTGGGCGGGATTCCTACGAGCAGTACTTC. Amino acid sequence: CSAHQVGRDSYEQYF.

The gene calls are TRBV12-3 or TRBV12-4 and TRBJ1-3; D is possibly TRBD1 (5 bases). The CDR3 loop spans 16 amino acids. Trimming removed 7 bases at V and 1 base at J, with 17 bases between. As DNA, the CDR3 is TGTGCCAGCAACAACCTAGGGGTTTTATCTGGAAACACCATATATTTT. Its protein product is CASNNLGVLSGNTIYF.

The J gene is TRBJ2-2, the V gene TRBV7-9; tentative D call: TRBD1 (5 bases). Between the trimmed V and J ends, which lost 8 bases and 6 bases, there was a span of 19 bases. This CDR3 is 15 amino acids long. The germline gives CDR1 SEHNR, CDR2 FQNEAQ (reference sequence). CDR3: CASLGAVLTPGELFF. CDR3 DNA sequence: TGTGCCAGCTTAGGGGCAGTCCTGACCCCCGGGGAGCTGTTTTTT.

The CDR3 is CSVGAGGNQPQHF. The CDR3, as DNA: TGCAGCGTTGGGGCCGGGGGCAATCAGCCCCAGCATTTT. The chain is built from TRBV29-1 and TRBJ1-5; D unclear. Per the germline V gene, CDR1 is SQVTM and CDR2 is ANQGSEA. V lost 4 bases and J 2 bases, leaving 9 bases between the germline ends. The CDR3 contains 13 residues.

The chain couples TRBV6-2 or TRBV6-3 to TRBJ2-2, with D unclear. Germline V lookup: CDR1 MNHEY, CDR2 SVGEGT. V gave up 6 bases and J gave up 4 bases, with 18 bases separating them. The CDR3 totals 16 residues. The CDR3 is CASRRSLRTGTGELFF. The CDR3 DNA is TGTGCCAGCAGACGTTCTTTGAGGACCGGCACCGGGGAGCTGTTTTTT.

This sequence joins TRBV6-2 or TRBV6-3 and TRBJ2-2, with D possibly matching TRBD1 (6 bases). This CDR3 spans 16 amino acids. Per the germline V gene, CDR1 is MNHEY and CDR2 is SVGEGT. Deletions cut 8 bases from V and 1 base from J, with 17 bases between. The DNA for the CDR3 is TGTGCCAGCGGCCCATACGGGACACAGAACACCGGGGAGCTGTTTTTT. The encoded protein is CASGPYGTQNTGELFF.

This chain joins TRBV11-2 and TRBJ2-5, with a weak D call TRBD2 (6 bases). V was shortened by 2 bases and J by 5 bases, with 12 bases between the two germline ends. CDR1 SGHAT and CDR2 FQNNGV come from the germline V gene. The length of the CDR3 is 14 residues. The CDR3 DNA is TGTGCCAGCAGCTTAACACGGGGGATGGAGACCCAGTACTTC. As protein: CASSLTRGMETQYF.